Listed below are T cell receptor beta chains from one sample, sequenced in a study of T cell responses to AZD1222 COVID-19 vaccine. Generated by immunoSEQ multiplex PCR, the TCRdb table keeps only in-frame clones and is missing some. The table includes 70,000 to 95,000 clones, 85% to 95% detected once. The sample consisted of peripheral blood, taken 28 days after the second AZD1222 dose. Receptor source: an adult who received the AZD1222 COVID-19 vaccine. Both conserved end residues are part of each CDR3. D genes are given only for firm matches. The listing skips clone size in some rows; elsewhere it reads once, few, many or a size class.

>NA|NA|TRBV27|TRBJ2-3
CASSFMLASTDTQYF
TGTGCCAGCAGTTTTATGCTAGCGAGCACAGATACGCAGTATTTT
>NA|NA|TRBV2|TRBJ2-2
CASSEKFGTLNTGELFF
TGTGCCAGCAGTGAAAAATTTGGGACACTAAACACCGGGGAGCTGTTTTTT
>NA|NA|TRBV27|TRBJ2-5
CASMFGETQYF
TGTGCCAGCATGTTTGGTGAGACCCAGTACTTC
>NA|few|TRBV29-1|TRBJ1-5
CSPLMRDRGRQPQHF
TGCAGCCCCCTGATGAGGGATAGAGGGAGACAGCCCCAGCATTTT
>NA|NA|TRBV29-1|TRBJ1-1
CSVVGGRGDTEAFF
TGCAGCGTTGTCGGGGGCCGCGGGGACACTGAAGCTTTCTTT
>TRBD1|NA|TRBV2|TRBJ2-3
CASTSYRGSTDTQYF
TGTGCCAGCACGTCTTACAGGGGGTCTACAGATACGCAGTATTTT
>TRBD2|NA|TRBV6-2/TRBV6-3|TRBJ2-6
CASSYFPGLAGPSGANVLTF
TGTGCCAGCAGTTACTTTCCGGGACTAGCGGGCCCCTCGGGGGCCAACGTCCTGACTTTC
>NA|NA|TRBV28|TRBJ1-1
CASSRGSTEAFF
TGTGCCAGCAGTCGAGGGAGTACTGAAGCTTTCTTT
>NA|once|TRBV5-1|TRBJ1-1
CASSPGGGSTEAFF
TGCGCCAGCAGCCCCGGGGGGGGCAGTACTGAAGCTTTCTTT
>NA|NA|TRBV27|TRBJ2-3
CASSLYPGTSTDTQYF
TGTGCCAGCAGTTTATATCCCGGAACTAGCACAGATACGCAGTATTTT
>NA|NA|TRBV28|TRBJ2-7
CASSPPGLYEQYF
TGTGCCAGCAGTCCCCCGGGTCTTTACGAGCAGTACTTC
>NA|NA|TRBV11-2|TRBJ2-7
CASSSLGSEQYF
TGTGCCAGCAGCTCCTTAGGGTCCGAGCAGTACTTC
>TRBD2|NA|TRBV10-3|TRBJ2-3
CAIMTAGATDTQYF
TGTGCCATCATGACGGCGGGAGCGACAGATACGCAGTATTTT
>NA|once|TRBV5-1|TRBJ2-2
CASSFGGLNTGELFF
TGCGCCAGCAGCTTTGGGGGTCTAAACACCGGGGAGCTGTTTTTT
>TRBD1|NA|TRBV5-1|TRBJ1-1
CASREGDRETEAFF
TGCGCCAGCAGGGAAGGGGACAGAGAAACTGAAGCTTTCTTT
>NA|NA|TRBV6-4|TRBJ2-1
CATKQNNEQFF
TGTGCCACCAAACAGAACAATGAGCAGTTCTTC
>TRBD1|once|TRBV24-1|TRBJ2-2
CATSDFGQGRAGELFF
TGTGCCACCAGTGATTTCGGACAGGGCCGCGCCGGGGAGCTGTTTTTT
>NA|NA|TRBV5-1|TRBJ2-4
CASSLEQKNIQYF
TGCGCCAGCAGCTTGGAACAGAAAAACATTCAGTACTTC
>TRBD2|NA|TRBV28|TRBJ2-3
CASSFNPAGGRTDTQYF
TGTGCCAGCAGTTTTAATCCGGCGGGAGGGCGCACAGATACGCAGTATTTT
>NA|NA|TRBV24-1|TRBJ2-5
CATSDRDGKETQYF
TGTGCCACCAGTGACCGCGACGGGAAAGAGACCCAGTACTTC
>TRBD1|NA|TRBV7-8|TRBJ1-3
CASSLDRVTGNTIYF
TGTGCCAGCAGCCTAGACAGGGTTACTGGAAACACCATATATTTT
>NA|once|TRBV28|TRBJ2-7
CASSSSRETYEQYF
TGTGCCAGCAGTTCCTCCAGGGAGACCTACGAGCAGTACTTC
>TRBD1|NA|TRBV5-6|TRBJ2-1
CASSQGQVEQFF
TGTGCCAGCAGCCAGGGACAGGTTGAGCAGTTCTTC
>NA|NA|TRBV5-6|TRBJ2-1
CASSLGVVDEQFF
TGTGCCAGCAGCCTCGGAGTAGTCGATGAGCAGTTCTTC
>NA|NA|TRBV10-3|TRBJ2-1
CAISEVGTYNEQFF
TGTGCCATCAGTGAGGTGGGAACCTACAATGAGCAGTTCTTC
>NA|once|TRBV6-5|TRBJ1-1
CASIGSTEAFF
TGTGCCAGCATAGGAAGCACTGAAGCTTTCTTT
>TRBD2|NA|TRBV11-2|TRBJ2-7
CASSEAGASYEQYF
TGTGCCAGCAGCGAAGCGGGGGCCTCCTACGAGCAGTACTTC
>NA|NA|TRBV5-5|TRBJ2-5
CASSFWDLQETQYF
TGTGCCAGCAGCTTTTGGGACCTACAAGAGACCCAGTACTTC
>NA|NA|TRBV5-1|TRBJ1-1
CASSLADGGLTEAFF
TGCGCCAGCAGCTTGGCTGATGGCGGACTCACTGAAGCTTTCTTT
>NA|NA|TRBV5-4|TRBJ2-3
CASSLDSSSTDTQYF
TGTGCCAGCAGCTTGGACAGTTCTAGCACAGATACGCAGTATTTT
>TRBD2|NA|TRBV2|TRBJ2-5
CASRGLAEQETQYF
TGTGCCAGCAGGGGACTAGCGGAGCAAGAGACCCAGTACTTC
>NA|NA|TRBV28|TRBJ2-7
CASNFRRVPYEQYF
TGTGCCAGCAACTTTCGACGGGTACCCTACGAGCAGTACTTC
>TRBD1|few|TRBV5-1|TRBJ2-7
CASSVGTAYEQYF
TGCGCCAGCAGCGTTGGGACAGCTTACGAGCAGTACTTC
>NA|NA|TRBV6-5|TRBJ2-7
CASSYVQGWEQYF
TGTGCCAGCAGTTACGTACAGGGATGGGAGCAGTACTTC
>TRBD1|NA|TRBV11-3|TRBJ2-1
CASSPRQGEGEQFF
TGTGCCAGCAGCCCCCGACAGGGGGAGGGTGAGCAGTTCTTC
>NA|NA|TRBV28|TRBJ2-5
CASSFDTQETQYF
TGTGCCAGCAGTTTCGATACACAAGAGACCCAGTACTTC
>NA|NA|TRBV6-5|TRBJ1-4
CASSYYSQGNDEKLFF
TGTGCCAGCAGTTACTACTCCCAGGGGAATGACGAAAAACTGTTTTTT
>NA|NA|TRBV6-5|TRBJ2-3
CASSSSGVATDTQYF
TGTGCCAGCAGTTCCTCAGGGGTGGCCACAGATACGCAGTATTTT
>TRBD2|NA|TRBV5-5|TRBJ2-1
CASSLTSGTYNEQFF
TGTGCCAGCAGCCTGACTAGCGGGACATACAATGAGCAGTTCTTC
>TRBD2|NA|TRBV10-1|TRBJ2-1
CASSRWTSSYNEQFF
TGCGCCAGCAGTCGCTGGACTAGCTCCTACAATGAGCAGTTCTTC
>NA|once|TRBV3-1/TRBV3-2|TRBJ1-1
CASSRVGGGTEAFF
TGTGCCAGCAGCCGTGTCGGGGGTGGCACTGAAGCTTTCTTT
>TRBD2|NA|TRBV2|TRBJ2-7
CASRAGTSGSREQYF
TGTGCCAGCAGGGCGGGGACTAGCGGGAGTCGCGAGCAGTACTTC
>NA|NA|TRBV28|TRBJ1-1
CASSRRRGTEAFF
TGTGCCAGCAGCCGACGTCGGGGTACTGAAGCTTTCTTT
>NA|few|TRBV5-5|TRBJ1-6
CASSLGPLASPLHF
TGTGCCAGCAGCTTGGGACCTCTGGCATCACCCCTCCACTTT
>NA|NA|TRBV5-1|TRBJ2-3
CASSLNSLSADTQYF
TGCGCCAGCAGCTTGAACTCGTTGTCGGCAGATACGCAGTATTTT
>TRBD2|NA|TRBV15|TRBJ2-3
CATSKTSGRWDTQYF
TGTGCCACCAGCAAGACTAGCGGGAGGTGGGATACGCAGTATTTT
>TRBD2|NA|TRBV9|TRBJ2-3
CTSSVGFSGTRTDTQYF
TGTACCAGCAGCGTAGGGTTTAGCGGGACTCGCACAGATACGCAGTATTTT
>NA|NA|TRBV7-9|TRBJ1-2
CASSNRDYGYTF
TGTGCCAGCAGCAACCGGGACTATGGCTACACCTTC
>NA|NA|TRBV28|TRBJ1-5
CASSSQLSYEQPQHF
TGTGCCAGCAGTTCACAACTCAGTTATGAACAGCCCCAGCATTTT
>NA|NA|TRBV4-3|TRBJ2-1
CASSQGHSSSYNEQFF
TGCGCCAGCAGCCAAGGACACTCGAGCTCCTACAATGAGCAGTTCTTC
>TRBD1|NA|TRBV28|TRBJ1-6
CASHDLSGTASSPLHF
TGTGCCAGCCACGACCTTTCCGGGACAGCGAGTTCACCCCTCCACTTT